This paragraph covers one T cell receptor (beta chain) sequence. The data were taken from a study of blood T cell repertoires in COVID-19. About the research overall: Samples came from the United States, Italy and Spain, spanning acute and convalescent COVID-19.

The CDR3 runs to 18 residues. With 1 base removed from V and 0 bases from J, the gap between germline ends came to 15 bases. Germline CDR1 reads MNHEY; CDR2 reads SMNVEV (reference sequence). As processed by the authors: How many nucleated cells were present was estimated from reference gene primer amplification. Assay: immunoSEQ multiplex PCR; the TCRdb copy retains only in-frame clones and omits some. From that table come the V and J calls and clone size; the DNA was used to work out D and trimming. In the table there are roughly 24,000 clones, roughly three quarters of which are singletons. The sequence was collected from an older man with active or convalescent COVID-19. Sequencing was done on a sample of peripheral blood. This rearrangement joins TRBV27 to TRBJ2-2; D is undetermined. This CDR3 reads CASSLYSSYNTNTGELFF. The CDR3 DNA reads TGTGCCAGCAGTTTATACAGCTCCTATAATACGAACACCGGGGAGCTGTTTTTT.